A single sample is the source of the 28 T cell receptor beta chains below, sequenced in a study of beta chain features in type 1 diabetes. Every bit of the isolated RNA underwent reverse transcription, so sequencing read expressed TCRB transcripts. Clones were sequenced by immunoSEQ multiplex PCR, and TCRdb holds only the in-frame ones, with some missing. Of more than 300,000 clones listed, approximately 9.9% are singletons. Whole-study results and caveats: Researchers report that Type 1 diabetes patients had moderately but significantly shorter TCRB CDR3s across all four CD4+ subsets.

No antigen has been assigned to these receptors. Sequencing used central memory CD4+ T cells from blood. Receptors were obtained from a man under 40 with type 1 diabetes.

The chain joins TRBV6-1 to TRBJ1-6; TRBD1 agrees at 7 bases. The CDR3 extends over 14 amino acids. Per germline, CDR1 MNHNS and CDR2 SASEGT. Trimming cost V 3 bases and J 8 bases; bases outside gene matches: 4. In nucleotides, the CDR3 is TGTGCCAGCAGTGATTCAGGGGGAGATTCACCCCTCCACTTT. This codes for CASSDSGGDSPLHF.

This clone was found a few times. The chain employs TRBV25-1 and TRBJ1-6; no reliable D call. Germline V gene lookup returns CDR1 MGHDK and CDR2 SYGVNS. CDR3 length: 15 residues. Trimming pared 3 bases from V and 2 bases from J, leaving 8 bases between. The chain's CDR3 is CASSDQWAYNSPLHF. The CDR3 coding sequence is TGTGCCAGCAGTGACCAGTGGGCCTATAATTCACCCCTCCACTTT.

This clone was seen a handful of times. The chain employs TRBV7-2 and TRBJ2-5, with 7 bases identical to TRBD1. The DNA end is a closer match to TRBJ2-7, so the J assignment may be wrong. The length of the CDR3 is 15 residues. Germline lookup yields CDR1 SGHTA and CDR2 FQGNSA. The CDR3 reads CASSLGTAFTYEQYF. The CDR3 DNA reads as TGTGCCAGCAGCCTTGGGACAGCCTTTACCTACGAGCAGTACTTC.

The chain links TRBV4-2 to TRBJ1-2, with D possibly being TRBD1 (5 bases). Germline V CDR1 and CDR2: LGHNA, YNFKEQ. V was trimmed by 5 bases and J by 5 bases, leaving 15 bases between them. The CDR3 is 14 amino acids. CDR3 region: CASSSLRDGYGYTF. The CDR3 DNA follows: TGTGCCAGCAGCTCGCTACGGGACGGGTATGGCTACACCTTC.

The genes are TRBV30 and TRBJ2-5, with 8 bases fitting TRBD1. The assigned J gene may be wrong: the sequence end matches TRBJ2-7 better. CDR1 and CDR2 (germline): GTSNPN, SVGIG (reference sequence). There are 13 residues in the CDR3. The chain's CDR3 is CAWQGQGAYEQYF. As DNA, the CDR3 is TGTGCCTGGCAAGGACAGGGAGCCTACGAGCAGTACTTC.

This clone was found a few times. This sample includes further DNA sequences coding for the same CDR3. The CDR3, as DNA: TGCAGTGCTAGAGACCCGCCTGAAGCTTTCTTT. It specifies CSARDPPEAFF. The chain is built from TRBV20-1 and TRBJ1-1; the D is unclear. CDR3 length: 11 residues. V was pared by 0 bases and J by 6 bases, with 5 bases between. Germline-derived CDR1 and CDR2 are DFQATT and SNEGSKA (reference sequence).

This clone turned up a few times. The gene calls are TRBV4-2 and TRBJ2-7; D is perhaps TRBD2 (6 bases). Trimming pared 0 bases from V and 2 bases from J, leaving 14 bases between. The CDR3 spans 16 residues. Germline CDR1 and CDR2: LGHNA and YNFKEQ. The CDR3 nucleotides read TGTGCCAGCAGCCAAGATCTGGGACTCTCTACCTACGAGCAGTACTTC. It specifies CASSQDLGLSTYEQYF.

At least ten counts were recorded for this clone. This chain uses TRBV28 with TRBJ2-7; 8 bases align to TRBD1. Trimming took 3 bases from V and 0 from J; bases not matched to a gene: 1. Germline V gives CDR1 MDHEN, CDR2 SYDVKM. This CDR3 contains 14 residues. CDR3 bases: TGTGCCAGCAGTTTCACAGGGGGCTCCTACGAGCAGTACTTC. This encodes CASSFTGGSYEQYF.

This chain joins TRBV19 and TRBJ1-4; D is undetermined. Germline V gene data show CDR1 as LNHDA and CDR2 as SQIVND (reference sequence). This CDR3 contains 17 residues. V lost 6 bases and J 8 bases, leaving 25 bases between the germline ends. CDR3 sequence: CASSNRYSGFGREKLFF. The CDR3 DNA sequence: TGTGCCAGTAGCAACCGTTACAGCGGTTTCGGACGGGAAAAACTGTTTTTT.

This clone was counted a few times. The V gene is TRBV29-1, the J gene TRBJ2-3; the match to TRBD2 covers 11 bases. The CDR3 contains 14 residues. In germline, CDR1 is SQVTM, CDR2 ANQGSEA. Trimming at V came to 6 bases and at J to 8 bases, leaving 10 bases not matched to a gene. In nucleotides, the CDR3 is TGCAGCGTCACTAGCGGGGGCCCAGGTGCTACGCAGTATTTT. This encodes CSVTSGGPGATQYF.

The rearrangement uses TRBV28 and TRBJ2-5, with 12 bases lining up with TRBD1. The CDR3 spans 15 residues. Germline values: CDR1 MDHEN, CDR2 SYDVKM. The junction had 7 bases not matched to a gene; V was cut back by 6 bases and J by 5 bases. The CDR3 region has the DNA TGTGCCAGCAGGACCGGGACAGGGGGCTTCGAGACCCAGTACTTC. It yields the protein CASRTGTGGFETQYF.

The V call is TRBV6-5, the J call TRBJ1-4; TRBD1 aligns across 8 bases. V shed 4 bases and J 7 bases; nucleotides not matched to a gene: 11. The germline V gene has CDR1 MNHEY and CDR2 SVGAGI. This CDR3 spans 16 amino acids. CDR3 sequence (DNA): TGTGCCAGCAGTTCCTTATCAGGGGGCGGAGGTGAAAAACTGTTTTTT. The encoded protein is CASSSLSGGGGEKLFF.

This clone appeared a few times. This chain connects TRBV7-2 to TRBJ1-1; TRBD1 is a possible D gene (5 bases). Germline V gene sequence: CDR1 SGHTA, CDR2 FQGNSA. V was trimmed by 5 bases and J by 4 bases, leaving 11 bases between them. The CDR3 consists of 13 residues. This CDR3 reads CASSLHRSTEAFF. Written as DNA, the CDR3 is TGTGCCAGCAGCCTCCACAGGTCCACTGAAGCTTTCTTT.

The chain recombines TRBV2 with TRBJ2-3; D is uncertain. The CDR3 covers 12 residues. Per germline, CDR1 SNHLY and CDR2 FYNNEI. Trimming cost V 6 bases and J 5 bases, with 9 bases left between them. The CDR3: CASSYSGDTQYF. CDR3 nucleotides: TGTGCCAGCAGCTACTCGGGAGATACGCAGTATTTT. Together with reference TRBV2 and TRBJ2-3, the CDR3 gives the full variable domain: EPEVTQTPSHQVTQMGQEVILRCVPISNHLYFYWYRQILGQKVEFLVSFYNNEISEKSEIFDDQFSVERPDGSNFTLKIRSTKLEDSAMYFCASSYSGDTQYFGPGTRLTVL.

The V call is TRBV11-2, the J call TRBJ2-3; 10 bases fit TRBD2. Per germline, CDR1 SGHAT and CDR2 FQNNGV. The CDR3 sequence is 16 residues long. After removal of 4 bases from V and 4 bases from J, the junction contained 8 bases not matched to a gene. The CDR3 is CASSSGLANSADTQYF. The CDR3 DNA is TGTGCCAGCAGCTCGGGACTAGCGAACAGTGCAGATACGCAGTATTTT.

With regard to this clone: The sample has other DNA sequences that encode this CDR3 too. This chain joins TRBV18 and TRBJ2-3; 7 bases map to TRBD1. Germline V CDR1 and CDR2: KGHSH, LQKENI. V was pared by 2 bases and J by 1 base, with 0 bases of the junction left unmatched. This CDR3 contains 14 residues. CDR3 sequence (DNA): TGTGCCAGCTCACCAACAGGGGGCACAGATACGCAGTATTTT. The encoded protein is CASSPTGGTDTQYF. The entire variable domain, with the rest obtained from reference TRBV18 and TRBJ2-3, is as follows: NAGVMQNPRHLVRRRGQEARLRCSPMKGHSHVYWYRQLPEEGLKFMVYLQKENIIDESGMPKERFSAEFPKEGPSILRIQQVVRGDSAAYFCASSPTGGTDTQYFGPGTRLTVL.

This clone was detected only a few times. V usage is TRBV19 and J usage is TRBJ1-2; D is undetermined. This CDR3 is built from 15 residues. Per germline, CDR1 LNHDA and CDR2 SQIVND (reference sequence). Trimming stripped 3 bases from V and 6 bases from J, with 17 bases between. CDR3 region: CASSIRPEGGHGYTF. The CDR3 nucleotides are TGTGCCAGTAGTATTCGGCCCGAGGGAGGACATGGCTACACCTTC.

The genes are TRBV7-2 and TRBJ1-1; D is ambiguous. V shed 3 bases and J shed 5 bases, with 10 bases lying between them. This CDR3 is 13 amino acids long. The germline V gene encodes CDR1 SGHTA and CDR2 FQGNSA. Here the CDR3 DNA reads TGTGCCAGCAGCTTGGAGGCAAAGACTGAAGCTTTCTTT. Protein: CASSLEAKTEAFF.

In DNA, the CDR3 is TGTGCCAGCAGTGGCAATCAGCCCCAGCATTTT. Its protein is CASSGNQPQHF. The chain combines TRBV6-6 with TRBJ1-5, with D uncertain. Germline V gene data show CDR1 as MNHNY and CDR2 as SVGAGI (reference sequence). The CDR3 contains 11 residues. V was clipped by 5 bases and J by 2 bases, with 1 base between them.

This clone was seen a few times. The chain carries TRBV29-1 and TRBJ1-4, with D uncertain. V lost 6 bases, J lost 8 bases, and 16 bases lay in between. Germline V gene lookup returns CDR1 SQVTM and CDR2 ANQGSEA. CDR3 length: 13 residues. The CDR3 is CSVLPDSGEKLFF. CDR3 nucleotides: TGCAGCGTCCTTCCTGACTCGGGCGAAAAACTGTTTTTT.

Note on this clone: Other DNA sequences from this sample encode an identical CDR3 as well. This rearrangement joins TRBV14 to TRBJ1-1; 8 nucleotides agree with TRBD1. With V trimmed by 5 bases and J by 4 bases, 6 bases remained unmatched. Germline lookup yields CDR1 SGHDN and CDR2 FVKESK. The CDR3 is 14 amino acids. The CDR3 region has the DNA TGTGCCAGCAGCAGGAAACAGGGGGGCACTGAAGCTTTCTTT. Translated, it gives CASSRKQGGTEAFF.

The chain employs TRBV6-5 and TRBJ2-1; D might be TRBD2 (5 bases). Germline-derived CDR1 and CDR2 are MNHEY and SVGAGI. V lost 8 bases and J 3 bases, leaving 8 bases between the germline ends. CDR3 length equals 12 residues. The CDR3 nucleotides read TGTGCCAGCTGGGAGCGCTACAATGAGCAGTTCTTC. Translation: CASWERYNEQFF.

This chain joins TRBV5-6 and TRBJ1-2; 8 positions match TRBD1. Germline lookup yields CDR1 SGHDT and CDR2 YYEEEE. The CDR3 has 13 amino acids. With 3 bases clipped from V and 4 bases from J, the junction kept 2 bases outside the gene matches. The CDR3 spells CASSSGGGYGYTF. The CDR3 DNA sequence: TGTGCCAGCAGCTCAGGGGGCGGCTATGGCTACACCTTC.

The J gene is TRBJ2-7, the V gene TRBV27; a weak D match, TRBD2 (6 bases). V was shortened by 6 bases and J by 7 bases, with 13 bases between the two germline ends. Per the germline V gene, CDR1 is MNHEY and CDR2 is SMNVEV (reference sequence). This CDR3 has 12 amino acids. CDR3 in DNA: TGTGCCAGCAGGGACGGGGGAAGGGAGCAGTACTTC. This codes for CASRDGGREQYF.

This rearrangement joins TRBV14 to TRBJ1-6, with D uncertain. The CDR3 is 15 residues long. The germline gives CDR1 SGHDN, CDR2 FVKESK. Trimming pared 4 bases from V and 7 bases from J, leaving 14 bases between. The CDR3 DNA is TGTGCCAGCAGCCTTGGCGGCGGAGAGAATTCACCCCTCCACTTT. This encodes CASSLGGGENSPLHF.

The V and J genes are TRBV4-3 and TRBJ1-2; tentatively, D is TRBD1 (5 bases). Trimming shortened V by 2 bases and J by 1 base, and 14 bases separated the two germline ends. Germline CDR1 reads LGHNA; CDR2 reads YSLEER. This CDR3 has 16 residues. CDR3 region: CASSQSSGWGNYGYTF. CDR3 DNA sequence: TGCGCCAGCAGCCAATCTTCAGGGTGGGGTAACTATGGCTACACCTTC.

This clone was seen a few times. CDR3 protein: CSVGGVSRELFF. The CDR3 nucleotides read TGCAGCGTTGGGGGGGTCTCTAGGGAGCTGTTTTTT. The chain joins TRBV29-1 to TRBJ2-2, with D perhaps TRBD2 (6 bases). With 4 bases removed from V and 9 bases from J, the gap between germline ends came to 12 bases. The CDR3 runs 12 residues. Per germline, CDR1 SQVTM and CDR2 ANQGSEA.

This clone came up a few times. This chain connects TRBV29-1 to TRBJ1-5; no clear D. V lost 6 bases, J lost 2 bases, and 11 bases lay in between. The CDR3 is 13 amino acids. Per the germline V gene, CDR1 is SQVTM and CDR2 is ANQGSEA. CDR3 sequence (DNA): TGCAGCGTCCGGGGTGACGGCAATCAGCCCCAGCATTTT. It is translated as CSVRGDGNQPQHF.